This TCR beta chain originates from a study of low-dose radiotherapy and immunotherapy resistance in tumors. Germline values: CDR1 SGDLS, CDR2 YYNGEE. V dropped 0 bases and J dropped 5; count of bases not matched to a gene: 4. The CDR3 contains 15 residues. Gene-specific TRAV and TRBV primers were used for first-strand cDNA, covering alpha and beta chains. The TCRs were subjected to amplification over about 20 PCR cycles employing a constant-region primer in conjunction with a V-primer adapter. In TCRdb, the reads were re-called with MiXCR into one record per CDR3 protein. The repertoire has tens of thousands of distinct CDR3 sequences, 20% to 25% of them found once; the top ten carry more than 10%. Time point reported: after trial treatment. The sample's treatment: LDRT plus nivolumab, ipilimumab, low-dose cyclophosphamide and aspirin (RACIN trial). Ipilimumab, nivolumab, aspirin, low-dose cyclophosphamide and low-dose radiotherapy were administered to donors. Inclusion covered patients whose advanced solid tumors lacked tumor-infiltrating lymphocytes.

This clonotype was picked up many times. The sequencing here drew on PBMCs, taken after low-dose radiotherapy plus immunotherapy. The TCR comes from a female donor with ovarian cancer. This chain uses TRBV9 with TRBJ2-5; 10 positions match TRBD2. The CDR3 reads CASSVGGSGGETQYF. CDR3 nucleotides: TGTGCCAGCAGCGTAGGAGGTAGCGGGGGGGAGACCCAGTACTTC.